This TCR beta chain was recovered during a study of identical twins. This clonotype appeared a few times. The target antigen is unknown. A universal primer site was created by template switching, with the cDNA bearing unique molecular identifiers. TCRdb analysed the 5' RACE reads with MiXCR anew, one entry per CDR3 protein. The table has hundreds of thousands of distinct CDR3 sequences, 9% to 15% seen once. The V gene's germline CDR1 is SGHAT and CDR2 FQNNGV. The CDR3 length is 18 residues. V dropped 5 bases and J dropped 2 bases, with 19 bases sitting between them. Study results and limitations: In zero-insertion analyses, partial confounding could arise from invariant MAIT and iNKT cells.

In every case, the donor was a healthy Caucasian. The same specimen was also included in a second study, on yellow fever vaccine responses in identical twins. That investigation notes: In identical twins, vaccine T cell responses appeared partly shared and partly individual.

Sequenced: PBMCs. The chain is built from TRBV11-2 and TRBJ2-6; D is tentatively TRBD1 or TRBD2 (7 bases each). This TCR was recovered from a woman aged 18-29 years in good health. The CDR3: CASSGRDTGQAGANVLTF. The CDR3 DNA reads TGTGCCAGCAGCGGGAGGGACACCGGACAGGCTGGGGCCAACGTCCTGACTTTC.